These 21 T cell receptor beta chains originate from one sample sequenced in a study of blood T cell repertoires in COVID-19. The assay was immunoSEQ multiplex PCR, and TCRdb's table has in-frame clones only and misses some. The data contain approximately 200,000 clones, approximately 84% of them singletons. Sequenced: peripheral blood. All receptors come from a human donor with acute or convalescent COVID-19. The donor label of this sample is uncertain.

The chain links TRBV19 to TRBJ1-1; 9 bases are a match to TRBD1. Germline-derived CDR1 and CDR2 are LNHDA and SQIVND (reference sequence). V lost 0 bases and J lost 9; bases outside the gene matches: 5. The CDR3 sequence is 14 residues long. The CDR3 protein is CASSIDRDREQAFF. CDR3 coding DNA: TGTGCCAGTAGTATAGACCGGGACAGGGAGCAAGCTTTCTTT.

The chain recombines TRBV3-1 (or the pseudogene TRBV3-2) with TRBJ2-5; the D is unclear. Germline V CDR1 and CDR2: LGHDT, YNNKEL (reference sequence). V lost 1 base and J 1 base, leaving 7 bases between the germline ends. This CDR3 is 14 amino acids long. CDR3 amino acids: CASSQALSQETQYF. The CDR3 DNA reads as TGTGCCAGCAGCCAAGCGCTGAGCCAAGAGACCCAGTACTTC.

The genes are TRBV18 and TRBJ1-2, with D uncertain. The CDR3 consists of 15 residues. Germline-derived CDR1 and CDR2 are KGHSH and LQKENI. V was trimmed by 2 bases and J by 4 bases, leaving 14 bases between them. CDR3 residues: CASSPKEANLYGYTF. CDR3 coding DNA: TGTGCCAGCTCACCAAAGGAGGCGAACCTCTATGGCTACACCTTC.

This sequence joins TRBV3-1 (or the pseudogene TRBV3-2) and TRBJ2-2; D remains ambiguous. The V gene lost 1 base and the J gene lost 7 bases, with 4 bases spanning the gap. The CDR3 contains 12 residues. Germline V gives CDR1 LGHDT, CDR2 YNNKEL (reference sequence). CDR3 DNA sequence: TGTGCCAGCAGCCAAGTCGGCGGGGAGCTGTTTTTT. Translated: CASSQVGGELFF.

In this sample, this clone turned up once. The V and J genes are TRBV19 and TRBJ2-3; the D gene is possibly TRBD2 (6 bases). V was cut by 3 bases and J by 5 bases, with 6 bases left in between. The CDR3 covers 12 residues. Germline V gene lookup returns CDR1 LNHDA and CDR2 SQIVND (reference sequence). CDR3 residues: CASSIGGDTQYF. The DNA of the CDR3 is TGTGCCAGTAGTATCGGGGGAGATACGCAGTATTTT.

This clone was seen just once. V usage is TRBV7-2 and J usage is TRBJ1-3; D gene uncertain. Trimming took 3 bases from V and 4 from J, leaving 7 bases between them. This CDR3 contains 13 residues. Germline CDR1 reads SGHTA; CDR2 reads FQGNSA. As DNA, the CDR3 is TGTGCCAGCAGCTTCTACTCCGGAAACACCATATATTTT. Residues: CASSFYSGNTIYF.

This clone was seen a handful of times. The chain links TRBV5-4 to TRBJ2-3; D gene uncertain. This CDR3 comprises 15 residues. Germline CDR1 reads SGHNT; CDR2 reads YYREEE (reference sequence). V lost 0 bases and J 1 base, leaving 9 bases between the germline ends. The CDR3 spells CASSLESRRTDTQYF. The CDR3 DNA is TGTGCCAGCAGCTTGGAAAGCCGCCGCACAGATACGCAGTATTTT.

The genes are TRBV28 and TRBJ1-3; D not certain. V lost 8 bases and J lost 0, with 8 bases in between. The CDR3 runs to 13 residues. Germline values: CDR1 MDHEN, CDR2 SYDVKM. The DNA of the CDR3 is TGTGCCAGCCCCTCTAGCTCTGGAAACACCATATATTTT. Translation gives CASPSSSGNTIYF.

The gene calls are TRBV19 and TRBJ2-2; TRBD2 matches at 12 bases. The CDR3 is 15 amino acids. J gave up 7 bases and V 7 bases, and 7 bases lay outside the gene matches. From germline, CDR1 is LNHDA and CDR2 SQIVND (reference sequence). DNA of the CDR3: TGTGCCAGTACCCCCGGGACTAGCGGGTTCGGGGAGCTGTTTTTT. As protein: CASTPGTSGFGELFF.

The CDR3 reads CASSQLTPYEQFF. In nucleotides, the CDR3 is TGTGCCAGCAGCCAACTAACGCCGTATGAGCAGTTCTTC. The rearrangement uses TRBV3-1 (or the pseudogene TRBV3-2) and TRBJ2-1; D ambiguous. Germline V gives CDR1 LGHDT, CDR2 YNNKEL (reference sequence). The CDR3 contains 13 residues. With 2 bases removed from V and 8 bases from J, the gap between germline ends came to 10 bases.

This rearrangement joins TRBV5-1 to TRBJ2-3; possibly TRBD2 for D (6 bases). The V end lost 0 bases, the J end lost 4 bases, and 12 bases lay between the germline ends. Looked up from germline, CDR1 is SGHRS and CDR2 is YFSETQ. The CDR3 is made up of 15 amino acids. For the CDR3, the DNA is TGCGCCAGCAGCTTGGTAGTTAGCGGAGCAGATACGCAGTATTTT. Residues: CASSLVVSGADTQYF. Full variable domain (remainder filled in from reference TRBV5-1 and TRBJ2-3): KAGVTQTPRYLIKTRGQQVTLSCSPISGHRSVSWYQQTPGQGLQFLFEYFSETQRNKGNFPGRFSGRQFSNSRSEMNVSTLELGDSALYLCASSLVVSGADTQYFGPGTRLTVL.

The chain employs TRBV13 and TRBJ2-6, with a weak D call TRBD1 (5 bases). Trimming shortened V by 5 bases and J by 3 bases, and 17 bases separated the two germline ends. Per germline, CDR1 PRHDT and CDR2 FYEKMQ (reference sequence). The CDR3 spans 17 residues. The CDR3 reads CASSPSQGLGGANVLTF. DNA of the CDR3: TGTGCCAGCAGCCCATCGCAGGGTCTAGGTGGGGCCAACGTCCTGACTTTC.

The CDR3 is CATSERGGPDTQYF. The CDR3 coding sequence is TGTGCCACCAGTGAACGTGGGGGCCCAGATACGCAGTATTTT. The chain has TRBV24-1 and TRBJ2-3, with D perhaps matching TRBD1 (6 bases). The V end lost 4 bases, the J end lost 4 bases, and 11 bases lay between the germline ends. The CDR3 totals 14 residues. Per the germline V gene, CDR1 is KGHDR and CDR2 is SFDVKD.

The chain links TRBV12-5 to TRBJ2-7; D is uncertain. The CDR3 has 14 amino acids. Trimming left V 1 base short and J 2 bases short, with 9 bases between. Looked up from germline, CDR1 is LGHNT and CDR2 is FRNRAP. The CDR3 DNA sequence: TGTGCTAGTGGTTTGGGACAACCAGCCTACGAGCAGTACTTC. Amino acids: CASGLGQPAYEQYF.

V and J are TRBV5-1 and TRBJ2-3; TRBD2 agrees at 10 bases. This CDR3 has 16 amino acids. Germline V gene data show CDR1 as SGHRS and CDR2 as YFSETQ. The trim removed 2 bases at V and 2 bases at J, leaving 5 bases unmatched. Written as DNA, the CDR3 is TGCGCCAGCAGCTTACGAGCGGGAGGGATCACAGATACGCAGTATTTT. This translates into CASSLRAGGITDTQYF. The full variable domain, rest sourced from reference TRBV5-1 and TRBJ2-3, is KAGVTQTPRYLIKTRGQQVTLSCSPISGHRSVSWYQQTPGQGLQFLFEYFSETQRNKGNFPGRFSGRQFSNSRSEMNVSTLELGDSALYLCASSLRAGGITDTQYFGPGTRLTVL.

This chain links TRBV7-9 with TRBJ2-7, with D possibly being TRBD1 (5 bases). Trimming cost V 3 bases and J 2 bases, with 8 bases left between them. Germline CDR1 and CDR2: SEHNR and FQNEAQ (reference sequence). The CDR3 is made up of 13 amino acids. The CDR3 loop is CASSLAGTYEQYF. The CDR3 DNA reads as TGTGCCAGCAGCTTGGCAGGGACCTACGAGCAGTACTTC.

The CDR3 nucleotides are TGTGCCAGCAGAATAGCGGGAGGGGGAGAGACCCAGTACTTC. This codes for CASRIAGGGETQYF. The V and J genes are TRBV2 and TRBJ2-5; 11 nucleotides align to TRBD2. The CDR3 is made up of 14 amino acids. With V trimmed by 6 bases and J by 4 bases, 4 bases remained unmatched. CDR1 is SNHLY and CDR2 is FYNNEI in the germline V gene.

The gene calls are TRBV19 and TRBJ2-1, with 8 bases matching TRBD2. The CDR3 has 14 residues. Germline-derived CDR1 and CDR2 are LNHDA and SQIVND (reference sequence). Trimming at V came to 8 bases and at J to 6 bases, leaving 9 bases not matched to a gene. The DNA for the CDR3 is TGTGCCAGTGAGAGACGGGAGGGCCGCAATGAGCAGTTCTTC. Encoded protein: CASERREGRNEQFF.

The V gene is TRBV30, the J gene TRBJ2-1; TRBD2 aligns across 12 bases. Germline lookup yields CDR1 GTSNPN and CDR2 SVGIG (reference sequence). CDR3 length equals 14 residues. V shed 2 bases, J shed 7 bases, and the junction held 3 bases outside the gene matches. CDR3 coding DNA: TGTGCCTGGAGTCCTGGACTAGCGGGAAATGAGCAGTTCTTC. Translated, it gives CAWSPGLAGNEQFF.

The chain links TRBV6-5 to TRBJ1-1; D uncertain. Germline loops: CDR1 MNHEY, CDR2 SVGAGI. Deletions cut 0 bases from V and 0 bases from J, with 5 bases between. CDR3 size: 14 residues. CDR3 DNA: TGTGCCAGCAGTTACTCGAGAGTGAACACTGAAGCTTTCTTT. Its translation: CASSYSRVNTEAFF.

The V call is TRBV9, the J call TRBJ1-1; D gene ambiguous. In germline, CDR1 is SGDLS, CDR2 YYNGEE. The CDR3 contains 14 residues. Deletions cut 3 bases from V and 6 bases from J, with 15 bases between. CDR3 DNA sequence: TGTGCCAGCAGCGCTGCCTCGACATTCGCTGAAGCTTTCTTT. Amino acid sequence: CASSAASTFAEAFF.